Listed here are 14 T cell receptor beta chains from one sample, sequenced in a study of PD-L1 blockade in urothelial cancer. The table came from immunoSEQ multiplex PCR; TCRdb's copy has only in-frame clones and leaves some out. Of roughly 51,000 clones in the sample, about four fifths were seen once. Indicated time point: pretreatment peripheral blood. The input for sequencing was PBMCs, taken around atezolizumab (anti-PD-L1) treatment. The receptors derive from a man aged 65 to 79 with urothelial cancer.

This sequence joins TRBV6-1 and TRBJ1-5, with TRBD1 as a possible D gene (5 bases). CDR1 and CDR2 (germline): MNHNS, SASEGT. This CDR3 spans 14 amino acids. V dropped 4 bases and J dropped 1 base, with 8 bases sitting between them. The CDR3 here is CASSVQASNQPQHF. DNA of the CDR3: TGTGCCAGCAGTGTACAGGCGAGCAATCAGCCCCAGCATTTT.

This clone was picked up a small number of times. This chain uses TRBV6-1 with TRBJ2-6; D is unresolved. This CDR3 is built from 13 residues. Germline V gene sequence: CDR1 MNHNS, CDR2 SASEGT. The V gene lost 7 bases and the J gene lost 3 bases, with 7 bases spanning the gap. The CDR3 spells CASNINGANVLTF. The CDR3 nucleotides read TGTGCCAGCAATATAAATGGGGCCAACGTCCTGACTTTC.

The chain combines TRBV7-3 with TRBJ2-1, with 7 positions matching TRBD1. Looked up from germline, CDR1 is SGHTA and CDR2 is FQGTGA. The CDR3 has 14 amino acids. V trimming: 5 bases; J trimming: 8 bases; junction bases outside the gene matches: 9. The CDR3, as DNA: TGTGCCAGCAGCCAGGCCCTTAGGGGGCATGAGCAGTTCTTC. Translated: CASSQALRGHEQFF.

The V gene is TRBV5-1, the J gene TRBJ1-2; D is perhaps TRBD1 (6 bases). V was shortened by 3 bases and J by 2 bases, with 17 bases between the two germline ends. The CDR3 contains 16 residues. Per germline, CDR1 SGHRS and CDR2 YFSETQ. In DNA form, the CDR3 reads TGCGCCAGCAGCTCCGGCATGGTACAGGGAAACTATGGCTACACCTTC. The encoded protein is CASSSGMVQGNYGYTF. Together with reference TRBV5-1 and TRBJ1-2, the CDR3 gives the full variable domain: KAGVTQTPRYLIKTRGQQVTLSCSPISGHRSVSWYQQTPGQGLQFLFEYFSETQRNKGNFPGRFSGRQFSNSRSEMNVSTLELGDSALYLCASSSGMVQGNYGYTFGSGTRLTVV.

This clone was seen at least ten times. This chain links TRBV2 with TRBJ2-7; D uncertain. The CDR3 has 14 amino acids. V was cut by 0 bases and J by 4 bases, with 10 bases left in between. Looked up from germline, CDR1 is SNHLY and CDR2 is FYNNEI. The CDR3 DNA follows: TGTGCCAGCAGTGAAGCGCTTTTACAGTACGAGCAGTACTTC. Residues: CASSEALLQYEQYF.

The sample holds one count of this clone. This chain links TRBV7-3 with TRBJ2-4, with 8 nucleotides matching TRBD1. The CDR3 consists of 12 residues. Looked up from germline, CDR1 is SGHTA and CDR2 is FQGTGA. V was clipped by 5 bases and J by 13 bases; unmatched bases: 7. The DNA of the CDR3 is TGTGCCAGCAGCCCAACGACAGGGGTGCAGTACTTC. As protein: CASSPTTGVQYF. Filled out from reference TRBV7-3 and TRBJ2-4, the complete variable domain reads GAGVSQTPSNKVTEKGKYVELRCDPISGHTALYWYRQSLGQGPEFLIYFQGTGAADDSGLPNDRFFAVRPEGSVSTLKIQRTERGDSAVYLCASSPTTGVQYFGAGTRLSVL.

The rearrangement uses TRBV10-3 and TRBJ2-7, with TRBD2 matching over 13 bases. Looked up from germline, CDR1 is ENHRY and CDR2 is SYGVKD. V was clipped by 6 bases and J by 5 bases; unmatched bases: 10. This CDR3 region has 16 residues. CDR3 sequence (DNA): TGTGCCATCAGCGAGGGACTAGCGGGAATCCGAGACGAGCAGTACTTC. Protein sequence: CAISEGLAGIRDEQYF.

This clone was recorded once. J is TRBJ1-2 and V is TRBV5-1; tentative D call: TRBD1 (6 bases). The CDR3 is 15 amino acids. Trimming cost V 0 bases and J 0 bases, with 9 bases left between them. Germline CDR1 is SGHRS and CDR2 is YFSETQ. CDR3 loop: CASSLVGTSNYGYTF. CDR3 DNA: TGCGCCAGCAGCTTGGTGGGGACATCTAACTATGGCTACACCTTC.

The CDR3 bases are TGCGCCAGCAGTGAGGGTCAGAAAGAGACCCAGTACTTC. Encoded protein: CASSEGQKETQYF. The chain joins TRBV10-2 to TRBJ2-5, with D uncertain. CDR1 is WSHSY, CDR2 SAAADI, per germline. Trimming stripped 2 bases from V and 3 bases from J, with 7 bases between. This CDR3 is 13 amino acids long.

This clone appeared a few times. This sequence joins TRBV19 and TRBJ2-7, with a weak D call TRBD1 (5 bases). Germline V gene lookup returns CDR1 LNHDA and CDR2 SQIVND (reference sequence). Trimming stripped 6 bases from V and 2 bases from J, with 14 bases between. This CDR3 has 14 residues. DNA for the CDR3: TGTGCCAGTAGCCACCAGGGTAAAGCCTACGAGCAGTACTTC. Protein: CASSHQGKAYEQYF.

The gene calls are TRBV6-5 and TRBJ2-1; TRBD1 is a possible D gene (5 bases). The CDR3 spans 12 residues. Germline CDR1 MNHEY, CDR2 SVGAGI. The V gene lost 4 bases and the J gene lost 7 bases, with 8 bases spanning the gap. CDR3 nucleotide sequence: TGTGCCAGCAGTTCCAGGGTGAATGAGCAGTTCTTC. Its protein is CASSSRVNEQFF.

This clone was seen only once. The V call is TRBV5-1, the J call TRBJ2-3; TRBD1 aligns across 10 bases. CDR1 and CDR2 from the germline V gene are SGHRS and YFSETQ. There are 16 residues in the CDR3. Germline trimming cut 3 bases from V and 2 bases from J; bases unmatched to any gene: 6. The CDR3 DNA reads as TGCGCCAGCAGCTGGACAGGGGGTGGGGACACAGATACGCAGTATTTT. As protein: CASSWTGGGDTDTQYF. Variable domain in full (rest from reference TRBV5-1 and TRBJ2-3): KAGVTQTPRYLIKTRGQQVTLSCSPISGHRSVSWYQQTPGQGLQFLFEYFSETQRNKGNFPGRFSGRQFSNSRSEMNVSTLELGDSALYLCASSWTGGGDTDTQYFGPGTRLTVL.

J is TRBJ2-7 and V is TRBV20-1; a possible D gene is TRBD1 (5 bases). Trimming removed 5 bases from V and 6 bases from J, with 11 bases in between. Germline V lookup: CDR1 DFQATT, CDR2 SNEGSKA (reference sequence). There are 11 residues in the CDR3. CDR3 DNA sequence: TGCAGTGCTGCCCAGGGTGGCGAGCAGTACTTC. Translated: CSAAQGGEQYF.

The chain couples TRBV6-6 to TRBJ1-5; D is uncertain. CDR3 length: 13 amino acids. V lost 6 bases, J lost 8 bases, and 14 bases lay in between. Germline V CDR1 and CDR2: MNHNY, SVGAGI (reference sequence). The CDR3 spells CASRRRAAEPQHF. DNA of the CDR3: TGTGCCAGCAGGCGTCGGGCAGCGGAGCCCCAGCATTTT.